Below are 18 T cell receptor beta chains sequenced from a single sample in a study of blood T cell repertoires in COVID-19. Using immunoSEQ multiplex PCR, the repertoire was profiled, and TCRdb retains in-frame clones only, with some absent. The table records about 250,000 clones, 85% to 90% of them present only once. The material sequenced was PBMCs or T cells enriched from blood (not recorded which). The receptors were gathered from a man in his forties or fifties who had recovered from COVID-19.

The chain couples TRBV28 to TRBJ1-5, with 12 positions matching TRBD1. V was clipped by 2 bases and J by 7 bases; unmatched bases: 6. The CDR3 runs 16 residues. Germline V gene data show CDR1 as MDHEN and CDR2 as SYDVKM. The CDR3 sequence: CASSLPGTGGWQPQHF. The CDR3 region has the DNA TGTGCCAGCAGTTTACCAGGGACAGGGGGCTGGCAGCCCCAGCATTTT.

This clone appeared once. The rearrangement uses TRBV30 and TRBJ1-5; TRBD1 matches at 8 bases. Trimming at V came to 4 bases and at J to 4 bases, leaving 9 bases not matched to a gene. This CDR3 region has 15 residues. CDR1 and CDR2 from the germline V gene are GTSNPN and SVGIG (reference sequence). For the CDR3, the DNA is TGTGCCTGGAACGGACAGGGCGGTGGTAATCAGCCCCAGCATTTT. Translated: CAWNGQGGGNQPQHF.

This clone was seen a few times. This chain links TRBV7-3 with TRBJ2-7; 9 bases map to TRBD1. This CDR3 has 15 amino acids. Germline CDR1 reads SGHTA; CDR2 reads FQGTGA. With V trimmed by 5 bases and J by 0 bases, 5 bases remained unmatched. CDR3 sequence (DNA): TGTGCCAGCAGCCCAGGGACAGGGATCTCCTACGAGCAGTACTTC. Translating it yields CASSPGTGISYEQYF.

DNA for the CDR3: TGTGCCAGCAGCTTAGTTGGCACCTATAATTCACCCCTCCACTTT. This sequence encodes CASSLVGTYNSPLHF. The genes are TRBV13 and TRBJ1-6; D unclear. The germline gives CDR1 PRHDT, CDR2 FYEKMQ (reference sequence). CDR3 size: 15 residues. The germline V and J ends were trimmed by 1 base and 2 bases, with 6 bases remaining between them.

J is TRBJ1-5 and V is TRBV9; D call uncertain. Trimming cost V 4 bases and J 1 base, with 9 bases left between them. CDR3 length equals 14 residues. Germline CDR1 and CDR2: SGDLS and YYNGEE. The CDR3 sequence is CASSRDGSNQPQHF. The CDR3 nucleotides are TGTGCCAGCAGCAGAGACGGGAGCAATCAGCCCCAGCATTTT.

The chain is built from TRBV9 and TRBJ1-5; 8 bases agree with TRBD1. Germline CDR1 is SGDLS and CDR2 is YYNGEE. The CDR3 consists of 14 residues. The junction had 6 bases not matched to a gene; V was cut back by 4 bases and J by 6 bases. The CDR3 bases are TGTGCCAGCAGCCCAGGGGGCCGGGCTCAGCCCCAGCATTTT. Translation: CASSPGGRAQPQHF.

The chain recombines TRBV19 with TRBJ1-1; D not resolved. CDR1 is LNHDA, CDR2 SQIVND, per germline (reference sequence). The ends were cut back, 1 base at V and 4 bases at J, with 13 bases in the middle. The CDR3 extends over 15 amino acids. The CDR3 bases are TGTGCCAGTAGTATAGTGGGCGGGCTCGGCACTGAAGCTTTCTTT. It yields the protein CASSIVGGLGTEAFF. Based on the CDR3 plus reference TRBV19 and TRBJ1-1, the full variable domain is DGGITQSPKYLFRKEGQNVTLSCEQNLNHDAMYWYRQDPGQGLRLIYYSQIVNDFQKGDIAEGYSVSREKKESFPLTVTSAQKNPTAFYLCASSIVGGLGTEAFFGQGTRLTVV.

The chain joins TRBV19 to TRBJ2-2; D is unclear. Trimming removed 3 bases at V and 2 bases at J, with 4 bases between. Germline V CDR1 and CDR2: LNHDA, SQIVND (reference sequence). CDR3 size: 13 residues. The DNA for the CDR3 is TGTGCCAGTAGTATGGCAAACACCGGGGAGCTGTTTTTT. Protein sequence: CASSMANTGELFF.

The genes are TRBV11-3 and TRBJ1-2, with a possible D match to TRBD1 (6 bases). CDR1 is SGHNT and CDR2 is YENEEA in the germline V gene. Deletions cut 5 bases from V and 2 bases from J, with 15 bases between. The CDR3 contains 15 residues. The CDR3 DNA reads as TGTGCCAGCAGCGCAGTTGGACAGCTCAACTATGGCTACACCTTC. Its translation: CASSAVGQLNYGYTF.

The chain joins TRBV5-1 to TRBJ2-7, with D maybe TRBD1 (5 bases). This CDR3 contains 14 residues. With 4 bases removed from V and 3 bases from J, the gap between germline ends came to 14 bases. Germline V gives CDR1 SGHRS, CDR2 YFSETQ. The CDR3 is CASSPRSDSYEQYF. The CDR3 nucleotides are TGCGCCAGCAGCCCGAGATCAGACAGCTACGAGCAGTACTTC.

The genes are TRBV27 and TRBJ1-6; D gene ambiguous. V was shortened by 3 bases and J by 7 bases, with 4 bases between the two germline ends. The CDR3 consists of 12 residues. Per the germline V gene, CDR1 is MNHEY and CDR2 is SMNVEV (reference sequence). The CDR3 coding sequence is TGTGCCAGCAGTTTTAGCAATTCACCCCTCCACTTT. It yields the protein CASSFSNSPLHF.

Written as DNA, the CDR3 is TGCGCCAGCAGCCTCGCGATAGCGGGCGAGGTAGCCTACGAGCAGTACTTC. It translates to CASSLAIAGEVAYEQYF. The J gene is TRBJ2-7, the V gene TRBV5-1; 7 bases fit TRBD2. J gave up 2 bases and V 4 bases, and 15 bases lay outside the gene matches. Germline V gene data show CDR1 as SGHRS and CDR2 as YFSETQ. The CDR3 runs to 17 residues. The variable domain in full, with the rest retrieved from reference TRBV5-1 and TRBJ2-7, is KAGVTQTPRYLIKTRGQQVTLSCSPISGHRSVSWYQQTPGQGLQFLFEYFSETQRNKGNFPGRFSGRQFSNSRSEMNVSTLELGDSALYLCASSLAIAGEVAYEQYFGPGTRLTVT.

The chain links TRBV7-9 to TRBJ1-1; a possible D gene is TRBD1 (5 bases). The CDR3 covers 14 residues. The germline gives CDR1 SEHNR, CDR2 FQNEAQ (reference sequence). V lost 5 bases, J lost 1 base, and 11 bases lay in between. The CDR3 loop is CASSGKTANTEAFF. The CDR3 DNA reads as TGTGCCAGCAGCGGGAAGACAGCGAACACTGAAGCTTTCTTT.

J is TRBJ2-1 and V is TRBV2, with 7 bases fitting TRBD1. Germline V CDR1 and CDR2: SNHLY, FYNNEI. CDR3 length equals 18 residues. V was pared by 2 bases and J by 2 bases, with 12 bases of the junction left unmatched. CDR3 amino acids: CASSETGRRGTAYNEQFF. The DNA for the CDR3 is TGTGCCAGCAGTGAAACCGGTAGAAGAGGGACAGCCTACAATGAGCAGTTCTTC.

This clone appeared once. The rearrangement uses TRBV13 and TRBJ2-1; 10 bases are shared with TRBD1. This CDR3 spans 17 amino acids. After removal of 6 bases from V and 4 bases from J, the junction contained 12 bases not matched to a gene. Germline V gives CDR1 PRHDT, CDR2 FYEKMQ (reference sequence). The CDR3 DNA follows: TGTGCCAGCAGGGGGGATGGAACGGGACAGGGGTACAATGAGCAGTTCTTC. It translates to CASRGDGTGQGYNEQFF. Drawing the rest from reference TRBV13 and TRBJ2-1, the complete variable domain is AAGVIQSPRHLIKEKRETATLKCYPIPRHDTVYWYQQGPGQDPQFLISFYEKMQSDKGSIPDRFSAQQFSDYHSELNMSSLELGDSALYFCASRGDGTGQGYNEQFFGPGTRLTVL.

This chain links TRBV4-3 with TRBJ2-1; 7 bases are shared with TRBD2. This CDR3 is built from 15 residues. Germline CDR1 reads LGHNA; CDR2 reads YSLEER. J was trimmed by 6 bases and V by 4 bases; bases with no gene match: 9. CDR3 amino acids: CASSPTRGSANEQFF. DNA of the CDR3: TGCGCCAGCAGCCCCACACGCGGGAGTGCCAATGAGCAGTTCTTC.

The J gene is TRBJ1-2, the V gene TRBV27; D is unresolved. V shed 5 bases and J shed 8 bases, with 15 bases lying between them. The germline CDR1 and CDR2 sequences are MNHEY and SMNVEV (reference sequence). The CDR3 spans 13 residues. The CDR3: CASSITRFSGYTF. CDR3 nucleotides: TGTGCCAGCAGTATCACTCGATTCTCGGGCTACACCTTC.

This chain links TRBV3-1 (or the pseudogene TRBV3-2) with TRBJ2-1; TRBD1 might be the D (6 bases). CDR3 size: 13 residues. CDR1 is LGHDT and CDR2 is YNNKEL in the germline V gene (reference sequence). Trimming shortened V by 3 bases and J by 7 bases, and 10 bases separated the two germline ends. CDR3 bases: TGTGCCAGCAGCCAGTGGCAGGGGAATGAGCAGTTCTTC. It specifies CASSQWQGNEQFF.